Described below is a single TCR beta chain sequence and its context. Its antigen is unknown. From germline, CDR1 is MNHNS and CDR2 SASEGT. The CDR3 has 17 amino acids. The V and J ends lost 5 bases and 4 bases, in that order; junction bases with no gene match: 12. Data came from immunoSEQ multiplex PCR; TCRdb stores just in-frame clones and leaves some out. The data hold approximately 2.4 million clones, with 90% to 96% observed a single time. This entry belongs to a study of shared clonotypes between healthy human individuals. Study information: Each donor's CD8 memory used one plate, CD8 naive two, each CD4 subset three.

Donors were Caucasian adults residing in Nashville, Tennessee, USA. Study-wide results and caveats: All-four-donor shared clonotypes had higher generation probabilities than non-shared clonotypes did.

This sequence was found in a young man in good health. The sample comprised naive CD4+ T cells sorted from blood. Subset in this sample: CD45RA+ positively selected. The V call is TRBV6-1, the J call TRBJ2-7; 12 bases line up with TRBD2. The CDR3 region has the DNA TGTGCCAGCAGTCAAGGGAGGACTAGCGGGGTCCCTTACGAGCAGTACTTC. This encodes CASSQGRTSGVPYEQYF.